This passage covers 10 T cell receptor beta chains from one sample sequenced in a study of blood T cell repertoires in COVID-19 (dated by TCRdb to the early 2020s). Receptor amplification or capture employed the immunoSEQ multiplex PCR assay. TCRdb took this table from immuneACCESS and kept in-frame rearrangements with V and J called. Such tables lack part of the clones; where checked against another copy, unresolved V genes explain under half of the gap, and the rest is unexplained. Within this sample are about 130,000 clones, with roughly 80% of them counted one time only. Clones ranked in the top ten supply about an eighth of the sample. Sequenced sample: peripheral blood. The receptor source for this set is a woman in her thirties who had recovered from COVID-19.

A single count supports this clone. The chain carries TRBV4-1 and TRBJ2-2; 8 bases map to TRBD2. This CDR3 contains 17 residues. The J segment lost 4 bases and the V segment lost 0 bases, leaving 7 bases of the junction unmatched. Germline values: CDR1 MGHRA, CDR2 YSYEKL. CDR3 in amino acids: CASSQDQASGLTGELFF. DNA of the CDR3: TGCGCCAGCAGCCAAGATCAAGCTAGCGGGCTCACCGGGGAGCTGTTTTTT.

The chain has TRBV6-6 and TRBJ1-5; D possibly corresponds to TRBD1 (6 bases). With 5 bases removed from V and 2 bases from J, the gap between germline ends came to 13 bases. From germline, CDR1 is MNHNY and CDR2 SVGAGI (reference sequence). The CDR3 totals 15 residues. CDR3: CASSLQGRGNQPQHF. For the CDR3, the DNA is TGTGCCAGCAGTCTACAGGGAAGGGGCAATCAGCCCCAGCATTTT.

The rearrangement links TRBV2 to TRBJ1-1; D might be TRBD1 (5 bases). From germline, CDR1 is SNHLY and CDR2 FYNNEI. This CDR3 comprises 14 residues. V was pared by 2 bases and J by 1 base, with 8 bases between. The CDR3 bases are TGTGCCAGCAGTGAACCAGGGTCGAACACTGAAGCTTTCTTT. This encodes CASSEPGSNTEAFF.

This chain joins TRBV7-9 and TRBJ1-2, with D maybe TRBD1 (6 bases). The CDR3 is 14 amino acids. CDR1 is SEHNR, CDR2 FQNEAQ, per germline (reference sequence). The V end lost 2 bases, the J end lost 8 bases, and 15 bases lay between the germline ends. The CDR3 reads CASSLQGPVLGYTF. In nucleotides, the CDR3 is TGTGCCAGCAGCTTACAGGGGCCCGTCTTGGGCTACACCTTC.

Note on this clone: One end of the junction varies from germline; a read error may be responsible. This chain connects TRBV7-7 to TRBJ2-1, with a tentative D call TRBD1 (6 bases). The CDR3 is 14 amino acids. The germline V gene has CDR1 SSHAT and CDR2 FNYEAQ (reference sequence). The CDR3 sequence is CASSPGTTYNEQFF. CDR3 nucleotide sequence: TGTGCTAGCAGCCCAGGGACAACTTACAATGAGCAGTTCTTC.

The gene calls are TRBV5-4 and TRBJ1-2, with 7 bases aligning to TRBD1. Germline CDR1 and CDR2: SGHNT and YYREEE (reference sequence). The CDR3 covers 14 residues. The V segment lost 4 bases and the J segment 4 bases; nucleotides outside the gene matches: 7. The CDR3 DNA sequence: TGTGCCAGCAGCGTAGGGGGCGTAATCTATGGCTACACCTTC. Encoded protein: CASSVGGVIYGYTF.

The chain is built from TRBV9 and TRBJ1-1, with D unclear. Deletions cut 4 bases from V and 0 bases from J, with 7 bases between. Germline V lookup: CDR1 SGDLS, CDR2 YYNGEE. The length of the CDR3 is 13 residues. The CDR3 reads CASSRDMNTEAFF. The CDR3, as DNA: TGTGCCAGCAGCAGAGACATGAACACTGAAGCTTTCTTT.

The rearrangement links TRBV5-5 to TRBJ2-7; perhaps TRBD1 as D (6 bases). Per germline, CDR1 SGHKS and CDR2 YYEKEE (reference sequence). This CDR3 has 16 residues. V lost 0 bases, J lost 3 bases, and 16 bases lay in between. CDR3 sequence reads: CASSLDPGTLRYEQYF. CDR3 DNA sequence: TGTGCCAGCAGCTTGGATCCCGGGACACTCCGCTACGAGCAGTACTTC.

J is TRBJ2-7 and V is TRBV6-6; TRBD1 might be the D (5 bases). Germline CDR1 MNHNY, CDR2 SVGAGI (reference sequence). The CDR3 extends over 10 amino acids. The CDR3 DNA sequence: TGTGCAGCAGGGTTAAGCGAGCAGTACTTC. It codes for CAAGLSEQYF.

The V call is TRBV10-3, the J call TRBJ1-6, with no clear D. The V end lost 7 bases, the J end lost 5 bases, and 12 bases lay between the germline ends. This CDR3 contains 14 residues. Germline lookup yields CDR1 ENHRY and CDR2 SYGVKD. CDR3 sequence (DNA): TGTGCCATCACCGGAGAGGCCAATAATTCACCCCTCCACTTT. Its protein is CAITGEANNSPLHF.